Shown below are 9 T cell receptor beta chains from a single sample sequenced in a study of T cells in women clearing cervical HPV infection. Method: immunoSEQ multiplex PCR; TCRdb's copy keeps in-frame clones and lacks some. The sample holds around 22,000 clones. Sequencing input: blood buffy coat. The receptors were gathered from a woman aged 18-70 years with a cervical HPV16 infection that either progressed to CIN3+ or cleared (not recorded which).

In regard to this clone: The read terminates 3 residues ahead of where the CDR3 ends, so the germline J gene completes it. This sequence joins TRBV18 and TRBJ1-2, with TRBD1 identical over 7 bases. There are 15 residues in the CDR3. Germline CDR1 and CDR2: KGHSH and LQKENI. This CDR3 is CASSKPGQIINDYTF. Incomplete CDR3 DNA: TGTGCCAGCTCCAAACCGGGACAGATTATCAATGAC.

Notes on this clone: The CDR3 extends 3 residues past the end of the read, so its final part is completed from the germline J gene. The chain links TRBV10-3 to TRBJ1-2; TRBD1 might be the D (5 bases). CDR1 and CDR2 from the germline V gene are ENHRY and SYGVKD. This CDR3 region has 14 residues. CDR3 DNA (partial): TGTGCCATCAGTGGGGCAGGGAGTTCCTACGAC. Translation: CAISGAGSSYD. The complete CDR3 sequence is CAISGAGSSYDYTF.

Concerning this clone: The CDR3 extends 3 residues past the end of the read, so its final part is completed from the germline J gene. The V and J genes are TRBV4-1 and TRBJ1-4; 12 bases match TRBD1. The V gene's germline CDR1 is MGHRA and CDR2 YSYEKL. The CDR3 totals 14 residues. The ends lost 4 bases at V and 8 bases at J; junction bases unmatched: 2. CDR3 DNA (partial): TGCGCCAGCAGCCGGGACAGGGGGCGAGAAAAA. Encoded protein: CASSRDRGREK. From start to end, the CDR3 is CASSRDRGREKLFF.

Worth noting for this clone: The observed sequence ends 3 residues before the CDR3 terminus, with the missing tail filled in from the germline J gene. The V and J genes are TRBV5-1 and TRBJ2-7; no firm D call. CDR3 length equals 15 residues. Trimming shortened V by 0 bases and J by 0 bases, and 10 bases separated the two germline ends. Germline loops: CDR1 SGHRS, CDR2 YFSETQ. The CDR3 DNA, read in part, is TGCGCCAGCAGCTTGGACGCAGGTAACTCCTACGAG. It translates to CASSLDAGNSYE. The whole CDR3 reads CASSLDAGNSYEQYF.

Notes on this clone: The observed sequence ends 3 residues before the CDR3 terminus, with the missing tail filled in from the germline J gene. The genes are TRBV7-3 and TRBJ1-1, with 10 bases fitting TRBD1. Germline V gene sequence: CDR1 SGHTA, CDR2 FQGTGA. There are 12 residues in the CDR3. The DNA read from the CDR3 is TGTGCCAGCAGCTCCGACAGGGGGCAG. It codes for CASSSDRGQ. The CDR3 in its entirety is CASSSDRGQAFF.

A word on this clone: Its ends do not fully match the called genes, so a read error is possible. Coverage ceases 3 residues before the CDR3 finishes, and the germline J gene fills in the end. The gene calls are TRBV4-2 and TRBJ2-5; 10 nucleotides match TRBD2. In germline, CDR1 is LGHNA, CDR2 YNFKEQ. The CDR3 has 14 residues. The DNA read from the CDR3 is TGCGCCAGCAGCCAGGGAGCGGGAGGGGAGACC. It encodes CASSQGAGGET. The complete CDR3 sequence is CASSQGAGGETQYF.

Points on this clone: The read terminates 3 residues ahead of where the CDR3 ends, so the germline J gene completes it. The chain uses TRBV19 and TRBJ2-5; D is unresolved. CDR3 length: 13 residues. Germline CDR1 LNHDA, CDR2 SQIVND (reference sequence). Trimming pared 5 bases from V and 2 bases from J, leaving 9 bases between. Incomplete CDR3 DNA: TGTGCCAGTAGTCCCACAGTACAAGAGACC. Its translation: CASSPTVQET. The whole CDR3 region reads CASSPTVQETQYF.

Regarding this clone: Read sequence stops 3 residues before the CDR3 end, and the germline J gene provides the missing end. The chain links TRBV7-2 to TRBJ2-7; 8 bases map to TRBD1. The germline V gene encodes CDR1 SGHTA and CDR2 FQGNSA. Unmatched junction bases numbered 9, after V lost 2 bases and J lost 6 bases. The CDR3 extends over 15 amino acids. Incomplete CDR3 DNA: TGTGCCAGCAGCTTATCAAGGAACAGGGGGACCGAG. Residues: CASSLSRNRGTE. Given in full, the CDR3 is CASSLSRNRGTEQYF.

Notes on this clone: From the germline J gene comes the end of the CDR3, since the read stops 3 residues before it. This chain joins TRBV7-2 and TRBJ1-2; D is perhaps TRBD1 (5 bases). The length of the CDR3 is 14 residues. Germline CDR1 and CDR2: SGHTA and FQGNSA. The CDR3 loop is CASSSNSGAYDYTF. The CDR3 DNA, read in part, is TGTGCCAGCAGCTCGAATAGTGGGGCCTACGAC.